The next 21 T cell receptor beta chains were all read from a single sample in a study of CD8 T cells in ankylosing spondylitis. TCRdb fed the 5' RACE reads into MiXCR, producing one record per CDR3 protein. The sample consists of a few hundred thousand distinct CDR3 sequences, 18% of them appearing once. The sample was blood, either unsorted or a sorted T cell fraction (not recorded which). These receptors were obtained from a male donor with ankylosing spondylitis or in good health (not recorded which).

This clonotype was observed a few times. The V and J genes are TRBV6-5 and TRBJ1-2, with D possibly matching TRBD1 (5 bases). Trimming stripped 0 bases from V and 6 bases from J, with 20 bases between. Germline CDR1 and CDR2: MNHEY and SVGAGI. The CDR3 is made up of 17 amino acids. CDR3 sequence (DNA): TGTGCCAGCAGTTACTCGGCCTTCGGGGAGGGGAACGATGGCTACACCTTC. This gives the protein CASSYSAFGEGNDGYTF.

Only a few counts were recorded for this clonotype. V gene TRBV27 combines with J gene TRBJ2-1; 8 bases map to TRBD1. Germline V gene sequence: CDR1 MNHEY, CDR2 SMNVEV (reference sequence). The CDR3 spans 15 residues. V trimming: 7 bases; J trimming: 6 bases; junction bases outside the gene matches: 11. The CDR3 nucleotides are TGTGCCAGCACCTGGCGGACAGGGTTACTCAATGAGCAGTTCTTC. This sequence encodes CASTWRTGLLNEQFF.

The chain is built from TRBV29-1 and TRBJ2-1, with 9 bases that match TRBD2. From germline, CDR1 is SQVTM and CDR2 ANQGSEA. CDR3 length: 14 residues. The J segment lost 4 bases and the V segment lost 6 bases, leaving 7 bases of the junction unmatched. CDR3 amino acids: CSVLRTSAYNEQFF. The CDR3, as DNA: TGCAGCGTATTAAGGACTAGCGCGTACAATGAGCAGTTCTTC.

This clonotype was seen a few times. This chain connects TRBV12-3 or TRBV12-4 to TRBJ2-7; no clear D. The CDR3 has 16 residues. With 2 bases removed from V and 1 base from J, the gap between germline ends came to 15 bases. The CDR3 sequence: CASSLFGLAESYEQYF. Here the CDR3 DNA reads TGTGCCAGCAGTTTATTTGGCCTGGCAGAGTCCTACGAGCAGTACTTC.

This CDR3 is CASSSAGTSVHNEQFF. The CDR3 nucleotides are TGTGCCAGCAGCTCGGCCGGGACTAGCGTCCACAATGAGCAGTTCTTC. The rearrangement uses TRBV7-2 and TRBJ2-1; 10 nucleotides match TRBD2. CDR3 size: 16 residues. V trimming: 4 bases; J trimming: 5 bases; junction bases outside the gene matches: 8. Germline assignment: CDR1 SGHTA and CDR2 FQGNSA.

A few counts support this clonotype. The chain carries TRBV20-1 and TRBJ2-1, with TRBD1 matching over 8 bases. The CDR3 runs 15 residues. CDR1 is DFQATT and CDR2 is SNEGSKA in the germline V gene (reference sequence). V lost 1 base and J lost 9; bases outside the gene matches: 11. The CDR3 nucleotides read TGCAGTGCTAGAGGATCAGGGGGCCTTGGTGGTGAGCAGTTCTTC. Translated, it gives CSARGSGGLGGEQFF.

This clonotype turned up a few times. The chain joins TRBV5-5 to TRBJ2-7; D is possibly TRBD2 (5 bases). Germline V gene lookup returns CDR1 SGHKS and CDR2 YYEKEE (reference sequence). The CDR3 is made up of 14 amino acids. V shed 0 bases and J shed 4 bases, with 11 bases lying between them. The CDR3 nucleotides are TGTGCCAGCAGCTTGGAAAGGGAGTGGTACGAGCAGTACTTC. It yields the protein CASSLEREWYEQYF. The full variable domain, in which reference TRBV5-5 and TRBJ2-7 provide the parts outside the CDR3, is DAGVTQSPTHLIKTRGQQVTLRCSPISGHKSVSWYQQVLGQGPQFIFQYYEKEERGRGNFPDRFSARQFPNYSSELNVNALLLGDSALYLCASSLEREWYEQYFGPGTRLTVT.

In its sample, this clonotype was seen many times. This chain connects TRBV5-1 to TRBJ2-2, with D perhaps given as TRBD1 or TRBD2 (5 bases each). Per germline, CDR1 SGHRS and CDR2 YFSETQ. V dropped 5 bases and J dropped 1 base, with 9 bases sitting between them. CDR3 length: 14 amino acids. The CDR3 is CASSGDQNTGELFF. CDR3 nucleotides: TGCGCCAGCAGTGGGGACCAGAACACCGGGGAGCTGTTTTTT.

The chain uses TRBV11-2 and TRBJ2-7; TRBD1 or TRBD2 may be the D gene (5 bases each). Germline loops: CDR1 SGHAT, CDR2 FQNNGV. V was shortened by 1 base and J by 5 bases, with 9 bases between the two germline ends. This CDR3 has 13 amino acids. This chain's CDR3 is CASSLVGEDEQYF. CDR3 in DNA: TGTGCCAGCAGCTTAGTGGGGGAAGACGAGCAGTACTTC.

This sequence joins TRBV29-1 and TRBJ2-1; D ambiguous. Trimming pared 3 bases from V and 0 bases from J, leaving 9 bases between. The CDR3 extends over 14 amino acids. Germline assignment: CDR1 SQVTM and CDR2 ANQGSEA. CDR3 DNA sequence: TGCAGCGTTGAGTCCCGCAGCTCCTACAATGAGCAGTTCTTC. Translation: CSVESRSSYNEQFF.

The chain has TRBV7-9 and TRBJ2-3; D is unclear. The CDR3 length is 17 residues. CDR1 is SEHNR, CDR2 FQNEAQ, per germline (reference sequence). V was clipped by 5 bases and J by 3 bases, with 21 bases between them. The CDR3 DNA reads as TGTGCCAGCAGCGGCGAGGAAGCCCCCTGGGTTACAGATACGCAGTATTTT. This codes for CASSGEEAPWVTDTQYF.

This clonotype was detected only a few times. This sequence joins TRBV4-2 and TRBJ2-2; 7 positions agree with TRBD1. V gave up 1 base and J gave up 6 bases; unmatched junction bases: 5. Germline values: CDR1 LGHNA, CDR2 YNFKEQ. The CDR3 sequence is 15 residues long. This CDR3 is CASSQASTGAGELFF. The CDR3 coding sequence is TGTGCCAGCAGCCAAGCTAGTACAGGGGCCGGGGAGCTGTTTTTT.

This clonotype was detected a few times. The rearrangement joins TRBV7-6 to TRBJ2-7, with 7 bases aligning to TRBD1. CDR3 length: 14 residues. V was clipped by 5 bases and J by 0 bases; unmatched bases: 4. Germline V lookup: CDR1 SGHVS, CDR2 FNYEAQ. CDR3: CASSRGQDSYEQYF. CDR3 bases: TGTGCCAGCAGCAGAGGACAGGACTCCTACGAGCAGTACTTC.

The chain links TRBV27 to TRBJ1-2; D may be TRBD1 (6 bases). V dropped 4 bases and J dropped 4 bases, with 16 bases sitting between them. Germline assignment: CDR1 MNHEY and CDR2 SMNVEV (reference sequence). The CDR3 length is 15 residues. CDR3 nucleotide sequence: TGTGCCAGCAGTTCCTCCGTACAGGGTGCCTATGGCTACACCTTC. This gives the protein CASSSSVQGAYGYTF.

J is TRBJ2-5 and V is TRBV12-3 or TRBV12-4; D is possibly TRBD1 or TRBD2 (6 bases each). V lost 2 bases and J lost 5, with 12 bases in between. This CDR3 spans 14 amino acids. CDR3: CASSLRGAGETQYF. As DNA, the CDR3 is TGTGCCAGCAGTTTAAGGGGGGCCGGGGAGACCCAGTACTTC.

This sequence joins TRBV14 and TRBJ2-5; D is unclear. V lost 4 bases, J lost 1 base, and 13 bases lay in between. The CDR3 length is 15 residues. The germline gives CDR1 SGHDN, CDR2 FVKESK. The CDR3 protein is CASSPSPQAQETQYF. DNA for the CDR3: TGTGCCAGCAGCCCGTCTCCGCAGGCCCAAGAGACCCAGTACTTC.

The V and J genes are TRBV12-3 or TRBV12-4 and TRBJ2-1; 9 positions agree with TRBD2. CDR3 length: 15 amino acids. With 3 bases clipped from V and 9 bases from J, the junction kept 9 bases outside the gene matches. The CDR3 coding sequence is TGTGCCAGCAGTTTGTCCGCGGGAGGGACTGGTGAGCAGTTCTTC. Translation: CASSLSAGGTGEQFF.

This clonotype was recorded a few times. The V and J genes are TRBV29-1 and TRBJ2-1; 15 nucleotides align to TRBD2. The CDR3 consists of 14 residues. V trimming: 7 bases; J trimming: 7 bases; junction bases outside the gene matches: 5. Germline loops: CDR1 SQVTM, CDR2 ANQGSEA. The CDR3 DNA is TGCAGCGGTATAGGACTAGCGGGAGGGAATGAGCAGTTCTTC. Residues: CSGIGLAGGNEQFF.

The V gene is TRBV10-3, the J gene TRBJ2-7; D perhaps matches TRBD2 (6 bases). Trimming removed 2 bases from V and 2 bases from J, with 13 bases in between. Per the germline V gene, CDR1 is ENHRY and CDR2 is SYGVKD. The CDR3 runs 15 residues. The CDR3 bases are TGTGCCATCAGTGAGGATGAGGAGGGGCCCTACGAGCAGTACTTC. This encodes CAISEDEEGPYEQYF.

The J gene is TRBJ2-2, the V gene TRBV9; TRBD1 matches 10 bases. The CDR3 is 15 residues long. Per the germline V gene, CDR1 is SGDLS and CDR2 is YYNGEE. V was pared by 4 bases and J by 4 bases, with 4 bases of the junction left unmatched. The CDR3 region is CASSPGTGATGELFF. The DNA of the CDR3 is TGTGCCAGCAGCCCAGGGACAGGGGCCACCGGGGAGCTGTTTTTT.

The chain uses TRBV10-3 and TRBJ2-2; TRBD2 might be the D (5 bases). CDR1 is ENHRY, CDR2 SYGVKD, per germline. The ends were cut back, 8 bases at V and 1 base at J, with 8 bases in the middle. The CDR3 loop spans 13 amino acids. The CDR3 spells CAIGRENTGELFF. The CDR3 nucleotides are TGTGCCATCGGACGGGAGAACACCGGGGAGCTGTTTTTT.